This TCR beta chain was observed in a study of siplizumab effects on memory and regulatory T cells. Overall study findings and caveats: Siplizumab significantly lowered the alloreactive sequences that could be traced to unstimulated CD4+ memory cells.

About this clone itself: Antigen unknown.

Here immunoSEQ multiplex PCR was the method, and the copy in TCRdb shows in-frame clones only, minus some. The sample consists of about 100,000 clones, about 90% of them appearing once. The CDR3 totals 14 residues. CDR1 SNHLY and CDR2 FYNNEI come from the germline V gene. With V trimmed by 3 bases and J by 10 bases, 7 bases remained unmatched. This receptor was identified in a human donor in good health. The V call is TRBV2, the J call TRBJ2-1; 9 bases agree with TRBD2. Sequenced material: Tregs sorted from blood. In nucleotides, the CDR3 is TGTGCCAGCAGTGAGCATAGCGGGAGAGGCGAGCAGTTCTTC. Translated: CASSEHSGRGEQFF.